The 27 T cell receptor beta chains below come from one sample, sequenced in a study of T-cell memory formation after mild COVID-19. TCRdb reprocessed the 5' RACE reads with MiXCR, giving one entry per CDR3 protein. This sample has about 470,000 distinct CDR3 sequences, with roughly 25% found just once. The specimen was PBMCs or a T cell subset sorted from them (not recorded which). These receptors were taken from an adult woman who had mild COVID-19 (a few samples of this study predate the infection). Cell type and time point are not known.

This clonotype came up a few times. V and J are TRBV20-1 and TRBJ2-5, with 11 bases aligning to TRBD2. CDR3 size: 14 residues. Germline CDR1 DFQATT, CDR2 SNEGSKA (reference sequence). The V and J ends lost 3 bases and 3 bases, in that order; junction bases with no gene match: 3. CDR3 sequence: CSARTTSGEETQYF. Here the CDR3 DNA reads TGCAGTGCTAGGACGACTAGCGGGGAAGAGACCCAGTACTTC.

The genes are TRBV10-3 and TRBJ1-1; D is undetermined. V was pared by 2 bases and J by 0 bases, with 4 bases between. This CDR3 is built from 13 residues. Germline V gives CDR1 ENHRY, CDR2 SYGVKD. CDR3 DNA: TGTGCCATCAGTGAGCCGGTGAACACTGAAGCTTTCTTT. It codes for CAISEPVNTEAFF.

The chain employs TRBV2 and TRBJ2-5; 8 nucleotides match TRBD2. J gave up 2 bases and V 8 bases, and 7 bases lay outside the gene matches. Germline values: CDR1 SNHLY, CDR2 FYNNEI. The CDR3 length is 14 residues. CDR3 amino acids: CASLDREGQETQYF. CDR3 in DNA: TGTGCCAGCCTCGACCGGGAGGGACAAGAGACCCAGTACTTC.

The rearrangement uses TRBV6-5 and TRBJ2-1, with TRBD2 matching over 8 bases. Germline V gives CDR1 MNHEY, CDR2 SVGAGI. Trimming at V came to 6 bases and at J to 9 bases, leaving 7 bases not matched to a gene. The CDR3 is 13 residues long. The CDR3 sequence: CASRESGRGEQFF. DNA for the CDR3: TGTGCCAGCAGGGAAAGCGGGAGAGGTGAGCAGTTCTTC.

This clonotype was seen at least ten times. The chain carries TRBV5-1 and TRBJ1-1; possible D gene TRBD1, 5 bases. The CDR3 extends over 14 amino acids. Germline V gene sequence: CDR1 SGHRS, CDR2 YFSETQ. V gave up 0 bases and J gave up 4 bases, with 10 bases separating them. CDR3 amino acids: CASSLAAGGTEAFF. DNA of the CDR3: TGCGCCAGCAGCTTGGCCGCGGGGGGCACTGAAGCTTTCTTT. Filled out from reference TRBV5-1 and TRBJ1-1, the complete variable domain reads KAGVTQTPRYLIKTRGQQVTLSCSPISGHRSVSWYQQTPGQGLQFLFEYFSETQRNKGNFPGRFSGRQFSNSRSEMNVSTLELGDSALYLCASSLAAGGTEAFFGQGTRLTVV.

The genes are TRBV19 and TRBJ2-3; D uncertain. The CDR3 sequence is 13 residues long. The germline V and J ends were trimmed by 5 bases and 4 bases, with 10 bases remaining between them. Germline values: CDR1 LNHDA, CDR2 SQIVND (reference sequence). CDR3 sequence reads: CASSDPTADTQYF. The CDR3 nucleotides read TGTGCCAGTAGTGACCCGACGGCAGATACGCAGTATTTT. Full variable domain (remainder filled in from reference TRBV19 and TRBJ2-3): DGGITQSPKYLFRKEGQNVTLSCEQNLNHDAMYWYRQDPGQGLRLIYYSQIVNDFQKGDIAEGYSVSREKKESFPLTVTSAQKNPTAFYLCASSDPTADTQYFGPGTRLTVL.

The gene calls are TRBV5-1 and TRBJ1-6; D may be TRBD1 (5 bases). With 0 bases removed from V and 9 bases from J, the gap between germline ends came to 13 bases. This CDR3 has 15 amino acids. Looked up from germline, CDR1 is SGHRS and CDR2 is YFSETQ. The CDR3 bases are TGCGCCAGCAGCTTGGCAAACCGGGGGGTTTCACCCCTCCACTTT. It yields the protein CASSLANRGVSPLHF.

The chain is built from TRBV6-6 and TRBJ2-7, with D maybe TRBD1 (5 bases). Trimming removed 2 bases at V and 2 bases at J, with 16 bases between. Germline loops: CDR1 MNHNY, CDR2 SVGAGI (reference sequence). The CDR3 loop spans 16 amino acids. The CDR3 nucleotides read TGTGCCAGCAGTTACCTCGCCCTGGGGCGCGCCTACGAGCAGTACTTC. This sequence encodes CASSYLALGRAYEQYF.

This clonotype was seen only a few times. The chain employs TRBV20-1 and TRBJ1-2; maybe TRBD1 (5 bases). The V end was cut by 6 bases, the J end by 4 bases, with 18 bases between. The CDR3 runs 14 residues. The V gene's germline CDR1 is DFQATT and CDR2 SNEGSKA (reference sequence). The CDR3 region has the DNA TGCAGTGCCATGAGTGGTAAGGGGTCCTATGGCTACACCTTC. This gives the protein CSAMSGKGSYGYTF.

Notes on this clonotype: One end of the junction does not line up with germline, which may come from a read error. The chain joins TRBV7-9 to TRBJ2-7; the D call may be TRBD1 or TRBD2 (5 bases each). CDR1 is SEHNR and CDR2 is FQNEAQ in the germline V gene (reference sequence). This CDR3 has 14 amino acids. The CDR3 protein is CASSLVSVGAYPFF. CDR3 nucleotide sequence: TGTGCCAGCAGCTTAGTGAGTGTCGGGGCGTATCCCTTCTTC.

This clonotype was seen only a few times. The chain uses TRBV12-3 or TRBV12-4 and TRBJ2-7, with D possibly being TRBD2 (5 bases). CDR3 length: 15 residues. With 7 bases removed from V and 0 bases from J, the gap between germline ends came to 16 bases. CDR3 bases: TGTGCCAGCACTCTAATAGCGCTCAGCTCCTACGAGCAGTACTTC. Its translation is CASTLIALSSYEQYF.

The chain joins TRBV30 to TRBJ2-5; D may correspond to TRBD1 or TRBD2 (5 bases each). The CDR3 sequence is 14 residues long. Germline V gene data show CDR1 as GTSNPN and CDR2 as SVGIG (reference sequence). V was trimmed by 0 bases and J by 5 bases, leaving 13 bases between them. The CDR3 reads CAWSVDTWGETQYF. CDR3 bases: TGTGCCTGGAGTGTAGACACCTGGGGGGAGACCCAGTACTTC.

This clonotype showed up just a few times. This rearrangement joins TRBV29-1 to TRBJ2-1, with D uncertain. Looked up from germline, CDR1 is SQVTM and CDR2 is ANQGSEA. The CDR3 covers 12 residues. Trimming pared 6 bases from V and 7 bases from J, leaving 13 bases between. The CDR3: CSVALGPNEQFF. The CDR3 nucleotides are TGCAGCGTGGCCCTAGGCCCTAATGAGCAGTTCTTC.

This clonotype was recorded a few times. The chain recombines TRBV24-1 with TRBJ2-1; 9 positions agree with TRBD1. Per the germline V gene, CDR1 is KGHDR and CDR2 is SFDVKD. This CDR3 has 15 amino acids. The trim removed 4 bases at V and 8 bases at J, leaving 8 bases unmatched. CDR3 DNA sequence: TGTGCCACCAGTGAAGCCGGGACAGGGTTCTATGAGCAGTTCTTC. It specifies CATSEAGTGFYEQFF.

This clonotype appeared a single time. In DNA, the CDR3 is TGTGCCAGCAGCCCCGCGGGGGAGGGCCACCATGAGCAGTTCTTC. It is translated as CASSPAGEGHHEQFF. The chain joins TRBV9 to TRBJ2-1; 7 bases are shared with TRBD2. With V trimmed by 4 bases and J by 8 bases, 12 bases remained unmatched. The germline CDR1 and CDR2 sequences are SGDLS and YYNGEE. The CDR3 covers 15 residues.

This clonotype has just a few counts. CDR3 residues: CAGYHWTSGGTDTQYF. CDR3 sequence (DNA): TGTGCCGGATACCACTGGACTAGCGGGGGTACAGATACGCAGTATTTT. The chain has TRBV6-8 and TRBJ2-3, with 13 bases that match TRBD2. V shed 11 bases, J shed 3 bases, and the junction held 11 bases outside the gene matches. Germline CDR1 is MNHGY and CDR2 is SAAAGT. This CDR3 has 16 amino acids.

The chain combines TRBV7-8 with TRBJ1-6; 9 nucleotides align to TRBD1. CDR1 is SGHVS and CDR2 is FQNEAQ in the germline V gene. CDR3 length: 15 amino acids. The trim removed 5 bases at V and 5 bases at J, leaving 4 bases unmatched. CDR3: CASSPRQGDNSPLHF. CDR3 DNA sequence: TGTGCCAGCAGCCCACGACAGGGGGATAATTCACCCCTCCACTTT.

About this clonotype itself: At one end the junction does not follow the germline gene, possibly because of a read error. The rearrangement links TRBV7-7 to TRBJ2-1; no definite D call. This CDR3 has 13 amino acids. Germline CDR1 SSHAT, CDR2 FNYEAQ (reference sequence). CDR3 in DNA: TGTGCTAGCAGCCAATACCGCGGCAATGAGCAGTTCTTC. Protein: CASSQYRGNEQFF.

As DNA, the CDR3 is TGTGCCAGCAGCTTAGCGCCGACCGGGGAGCTGTTTTTT. Translating gives CASSLAPTGELFF. The gene calls are TRBV7-6 and TRBJ2-2; D is undetermined. CDR3 length: 13 amino acids. Germline CDR1 and CDR2: SGHVS and FNYEAQ. The V gene lost 0 bases and the J gene lost 5 bases, with 4 bases spanning the gap.

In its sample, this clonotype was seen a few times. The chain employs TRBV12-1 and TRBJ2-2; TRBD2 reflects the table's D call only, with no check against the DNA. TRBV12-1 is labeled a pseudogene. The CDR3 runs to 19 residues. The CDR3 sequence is CASSFASSGRAMNTGELFF. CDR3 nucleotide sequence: TGTGCCAGCAGCTTTGCGTCTAGCGGGAGGGCCATGAACACCGGGGAGCTGTTTTTT.

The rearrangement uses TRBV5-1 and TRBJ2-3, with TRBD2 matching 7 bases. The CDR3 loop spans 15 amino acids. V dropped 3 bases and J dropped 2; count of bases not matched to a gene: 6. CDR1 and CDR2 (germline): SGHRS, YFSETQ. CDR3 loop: CASSYSAGPTDTQYF. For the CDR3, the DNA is TGCGCCAGCAGCTACTCAGCGGGACCCACAGATACGCAGTATTTT.

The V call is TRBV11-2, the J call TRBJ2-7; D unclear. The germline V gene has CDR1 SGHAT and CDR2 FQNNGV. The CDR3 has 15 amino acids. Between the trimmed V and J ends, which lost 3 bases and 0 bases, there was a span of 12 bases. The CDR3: CASSLELSSSYEQYF. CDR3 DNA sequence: TGTGCCAGCAGCTTGGAACTTTCAAGCTCCTACGAGCAGTACTTC.

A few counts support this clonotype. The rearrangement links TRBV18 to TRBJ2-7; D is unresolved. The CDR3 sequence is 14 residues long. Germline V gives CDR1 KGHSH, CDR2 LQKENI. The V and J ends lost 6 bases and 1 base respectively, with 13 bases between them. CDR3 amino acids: CASSQELDSYEQYF. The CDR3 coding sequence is TGTGCCAGCTCCCAGGAGTTGGATTCCTACGAGCAGTACTTC.

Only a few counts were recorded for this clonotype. CDR3 sequence reads: CSAGGTINTEAFF. The CDR3 DNA reads TGCAGTGCCGGAGGGACAATAAACACTGAAGCTTTCTTT. This chain uses TRBV20-1 with TRBJ1-1; maybe TRBD1 (6 bases). CDR1 and CDR2 (germline): DFQATT, SNEGSKA (reference sequence). This CDR3 has 13 residues. Trimming removed 6 bases from V and 2 bases from J, with 13 bases in between.

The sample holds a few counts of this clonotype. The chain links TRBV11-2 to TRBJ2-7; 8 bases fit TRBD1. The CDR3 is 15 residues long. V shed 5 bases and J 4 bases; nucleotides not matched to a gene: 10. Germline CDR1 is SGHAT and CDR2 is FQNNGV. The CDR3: CASSPSSGTGYEQYF. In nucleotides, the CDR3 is TGTGCCAGCAGCCCTTCATCGGGGACAGGTTACGAGCAGTACTTC.

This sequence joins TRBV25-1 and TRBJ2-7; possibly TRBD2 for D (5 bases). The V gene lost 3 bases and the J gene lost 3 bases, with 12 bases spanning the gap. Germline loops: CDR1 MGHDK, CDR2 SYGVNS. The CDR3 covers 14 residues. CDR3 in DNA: TGTGCCAGCAGTGAGAGCGGAACGAACTACGAGCAGTACTTC. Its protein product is CASSESGTNYEQYF.

This chain's CDR3 is CASSSGGGAYNEQFF. CDR3 in DNA: TGTGCCAGCAGCTCGGGCGGAGGGGCCTACAATGAGCAGTTCTTC. V is TRBV7-8 and J is TRBJ2-1; D perhaps matches TRBD2 (6 bases). Germline CDR1 and CDR2: SGHVS and FQNEAQ. The CDR3 has 15 residues. Trimming shortened V by 4 bases and J by 2 bases, and 12 bases separated the two germline ends.